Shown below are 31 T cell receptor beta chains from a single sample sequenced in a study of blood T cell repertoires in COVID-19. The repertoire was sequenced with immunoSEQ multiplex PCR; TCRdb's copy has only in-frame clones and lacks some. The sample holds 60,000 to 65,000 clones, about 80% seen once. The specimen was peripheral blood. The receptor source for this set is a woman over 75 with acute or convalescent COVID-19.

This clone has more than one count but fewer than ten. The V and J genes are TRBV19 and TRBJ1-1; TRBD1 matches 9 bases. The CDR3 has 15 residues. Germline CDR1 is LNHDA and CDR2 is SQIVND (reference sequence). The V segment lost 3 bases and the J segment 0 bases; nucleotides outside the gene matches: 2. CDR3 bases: TGTGCCAGTAGTATGGGGGACAGGGTGAACACTGAAGCTTTCTTT. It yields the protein CASSMGDRVNTEAFF.

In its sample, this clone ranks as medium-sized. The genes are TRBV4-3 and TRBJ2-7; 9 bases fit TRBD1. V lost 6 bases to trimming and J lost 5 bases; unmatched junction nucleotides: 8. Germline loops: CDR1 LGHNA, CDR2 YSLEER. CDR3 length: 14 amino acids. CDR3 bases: TGCGCCAGCAGTAATGACAGGGGGAACGACGAGCAGTACTTC. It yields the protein CASSNDRGNDEQYF.

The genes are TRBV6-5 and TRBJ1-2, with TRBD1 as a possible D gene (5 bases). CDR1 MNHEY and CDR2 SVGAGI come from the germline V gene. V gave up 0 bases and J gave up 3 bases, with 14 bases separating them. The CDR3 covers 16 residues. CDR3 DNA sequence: TGTGCCAGCAGTTACTCGCCCGGGGGTCTGGACTATGGCTACACCTTC. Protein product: CASSYSPGGLDYGYTF.

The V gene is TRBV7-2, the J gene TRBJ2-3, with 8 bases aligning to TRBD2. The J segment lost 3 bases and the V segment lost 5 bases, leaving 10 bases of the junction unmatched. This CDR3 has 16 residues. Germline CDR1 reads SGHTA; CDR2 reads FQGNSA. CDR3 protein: CASSPGASGPTDTQYF. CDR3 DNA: TGTGCCAGCAGCCCCGGGGCTAGCGGGCCTACAGATACGCAGTATTTT.

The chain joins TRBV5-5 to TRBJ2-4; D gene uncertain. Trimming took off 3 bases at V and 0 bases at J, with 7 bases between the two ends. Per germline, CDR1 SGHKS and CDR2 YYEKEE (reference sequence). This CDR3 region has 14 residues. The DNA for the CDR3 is TGTGCCAGCAGCTCCGTCGTAGCCAAAAACATTCAGTACTTC. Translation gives CASSSVVAKNIQYF.

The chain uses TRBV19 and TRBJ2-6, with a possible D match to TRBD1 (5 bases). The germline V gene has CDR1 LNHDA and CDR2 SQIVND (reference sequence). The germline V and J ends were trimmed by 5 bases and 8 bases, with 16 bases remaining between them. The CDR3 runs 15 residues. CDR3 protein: CASSEQDSLSNVLTF. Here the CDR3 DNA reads TGTGCCAGTAGTGAACAGGATTCACTGTCCAACGTCCTGACTTTC.

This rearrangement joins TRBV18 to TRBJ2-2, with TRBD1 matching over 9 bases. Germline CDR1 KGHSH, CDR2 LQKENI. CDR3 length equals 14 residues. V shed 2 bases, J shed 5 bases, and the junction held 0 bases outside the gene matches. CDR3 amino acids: CASSPGTGTGELFF. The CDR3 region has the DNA TGTGCCAGCTCACCAGGGACAGGGACCGGGGAGCTGTTTTTT.

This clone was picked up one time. CDR3 protein: CASSSALAGGFNEQFF. CDR3 DNA: TGTGCCAGCAGCTCTGCATTAGCGGGAGGTTTCAATGAGCAGTTCTTC. The rearrangement links TRBV7-3 to TRBJ2-1, with 10 bases fitting TRBD2. Germline V CDR1 and CDR2: SGHTA, FQGTGA. The junction had 9 bases not matched to a gene; V was cut back by 4 bases and J by 6 bases. The CDR3 has 16 amino acids.

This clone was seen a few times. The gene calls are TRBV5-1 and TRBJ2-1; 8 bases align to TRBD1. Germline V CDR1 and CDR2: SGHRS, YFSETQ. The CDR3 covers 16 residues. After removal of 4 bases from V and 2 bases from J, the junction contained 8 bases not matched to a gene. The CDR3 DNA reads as TGCGCCAGCAGCAGGGGACAGGAGGTTGCCTACAATGAGCAGTTCTTC. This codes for CASSRGQEVAYNEQFF.

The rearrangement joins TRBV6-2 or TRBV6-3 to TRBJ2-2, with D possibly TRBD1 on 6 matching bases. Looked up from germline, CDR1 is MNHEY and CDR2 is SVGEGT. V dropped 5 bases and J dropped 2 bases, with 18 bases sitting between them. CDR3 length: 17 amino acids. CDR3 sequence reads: CASSPFPGALNTGELFF. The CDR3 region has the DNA TGTGCCAGCAGTCCCTTCCCAGGGGCCTTAAACACCGGGGAGCTGTTTTTT.

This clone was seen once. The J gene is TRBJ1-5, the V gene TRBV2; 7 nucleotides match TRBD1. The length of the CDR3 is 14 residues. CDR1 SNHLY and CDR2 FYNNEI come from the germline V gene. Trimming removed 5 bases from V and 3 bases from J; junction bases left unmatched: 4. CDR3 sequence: CASSPTGDNQPQHF. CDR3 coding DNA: TGTGCCAGCAGTCCAACAGGGGACAATCAGCCCCAGCATTTT.

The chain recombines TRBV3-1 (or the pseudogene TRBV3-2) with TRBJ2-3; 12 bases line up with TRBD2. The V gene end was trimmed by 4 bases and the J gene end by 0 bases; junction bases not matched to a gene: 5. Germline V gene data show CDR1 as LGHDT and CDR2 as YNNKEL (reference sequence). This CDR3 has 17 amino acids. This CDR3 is CASSRSGTSGSTDTQYF. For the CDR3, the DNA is TGTGCCAGCAGCCGTTCCGGGACTAGCGGGAGCACAGATACGCAGTATTTT.

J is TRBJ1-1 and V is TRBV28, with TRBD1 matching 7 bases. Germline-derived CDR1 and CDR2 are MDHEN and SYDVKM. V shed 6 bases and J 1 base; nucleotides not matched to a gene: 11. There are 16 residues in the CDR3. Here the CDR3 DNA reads TGTGCCAGCAGCCCCAGGGGGGAGTTGACGAACACTGAAGCTTTCTTT. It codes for CASSPRGELTNTEAFF.

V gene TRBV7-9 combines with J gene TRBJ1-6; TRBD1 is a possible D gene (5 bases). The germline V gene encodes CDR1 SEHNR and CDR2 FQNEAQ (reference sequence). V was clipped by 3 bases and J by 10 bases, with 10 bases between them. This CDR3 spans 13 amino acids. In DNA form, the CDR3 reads TGTGCCAGCAGCTTGGAGGGGCGGTCACCCCTCCACTTT. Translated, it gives CASSLEGRSPLHF.

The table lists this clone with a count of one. The DNA of the CDR3 is TGTGCCAGCAGTTACCTTGGGACTAGCGCCTACGAGCAGTACTTC. Translated: CASSYLGTSAYEQYF. The V call is TRBV6-6, the J call TRBJ2-7; the match to TRBD2 covers 10 bases. The germline gives CDR1 MNHNY, CDR2 SVGAGI (reference sequence). V lost 2 bases, J lost 2 bases, and 3 bases stayed unmatched. This CDR3 is 15 amino acids long.

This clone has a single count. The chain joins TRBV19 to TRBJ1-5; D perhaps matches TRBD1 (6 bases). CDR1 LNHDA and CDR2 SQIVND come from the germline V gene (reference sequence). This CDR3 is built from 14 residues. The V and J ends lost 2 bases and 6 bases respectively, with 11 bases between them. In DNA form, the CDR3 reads TGTGCCAGTAGTATATGGGGGCCGGGTCAGCCCCAGCATTTT. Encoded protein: CASSIWGPGQPQHF.

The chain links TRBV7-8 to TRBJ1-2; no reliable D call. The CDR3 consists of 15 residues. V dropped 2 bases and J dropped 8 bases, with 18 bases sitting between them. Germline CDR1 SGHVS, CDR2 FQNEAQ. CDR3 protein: CASSLLAGQYQGYTF. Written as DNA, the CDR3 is TGTGCCAGCAGCTTATTGGCAGGCCAGTATCAGGGCTACACCTTC. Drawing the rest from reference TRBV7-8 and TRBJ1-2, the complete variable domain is GAGVSQSPRYKVAKRGQDVALRCDPISGHVSLFWYQQALGQGPEFLTYFQNEAQLDKSGLPSDRFFAERPEGSVSTLKIQRTQQEDSAVYLCASSLLAGQYQGYTFGSGTRLTVV.

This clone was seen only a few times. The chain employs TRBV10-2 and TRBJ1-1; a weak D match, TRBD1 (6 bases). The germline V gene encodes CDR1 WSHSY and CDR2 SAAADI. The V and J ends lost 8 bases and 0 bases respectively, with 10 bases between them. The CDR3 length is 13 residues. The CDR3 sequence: CASGGQLNTEAFF. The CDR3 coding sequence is TGCGCCAGCGGAGGACAGCTGAACACTGAAGCTTTCTTT.

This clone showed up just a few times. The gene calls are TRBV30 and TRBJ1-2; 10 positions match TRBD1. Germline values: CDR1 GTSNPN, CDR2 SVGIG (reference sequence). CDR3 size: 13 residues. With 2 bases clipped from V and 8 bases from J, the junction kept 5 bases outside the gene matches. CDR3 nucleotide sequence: TGTGCCTGGAGTACGACAGGGGGCGTGGGCTACACCTTC. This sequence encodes CAWSTTGGVGYTF. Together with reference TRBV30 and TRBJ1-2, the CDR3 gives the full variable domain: SQTIHQWPATLVQPVGSPLSLECTVEGTSNPNLYWYRQAAGRGLQLLFYSVGIGQISSEVPQNLSASRPQDRQFILSSKKLLLSDSGFYLCAWSTTGGVGYTFGSGTRLTVV.

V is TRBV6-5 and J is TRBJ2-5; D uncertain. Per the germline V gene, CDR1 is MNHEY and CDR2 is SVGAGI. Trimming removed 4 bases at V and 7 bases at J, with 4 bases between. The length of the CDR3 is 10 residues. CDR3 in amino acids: CASSSPTQYF. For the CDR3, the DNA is TGTGCCAGCAGTTCTCCGACCCAGTACTTC.

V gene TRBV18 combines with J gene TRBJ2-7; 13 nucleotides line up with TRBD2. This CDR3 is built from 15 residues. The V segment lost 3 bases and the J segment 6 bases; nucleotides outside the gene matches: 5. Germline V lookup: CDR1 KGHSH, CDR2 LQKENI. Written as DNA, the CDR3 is TGTGCCAGCTCACCGCCGGGACTAGCGGGATCCGAGCAGTACTTC. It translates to CASSPPGLAGSEQYF.

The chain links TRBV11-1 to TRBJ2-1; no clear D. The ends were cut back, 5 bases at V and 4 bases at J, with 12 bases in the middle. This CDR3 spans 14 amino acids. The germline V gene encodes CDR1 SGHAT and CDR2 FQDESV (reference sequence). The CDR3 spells CASSEESSYNEQFF. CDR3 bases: TGTGCCAGCAGCGAGGAAAGCAGTTACAATGAGCAGTTCTTC.

CDR3 amino acids: CASRALATAKNIQYF. CDR3 DNA sequence: TGTGCCAGCAGGGCACTAGCTACGGCCAAAAACATTCAGTACTTC. J is TRBJ2-4 and V is TRBV27, with TRBD2 as a possible D gene (6 bases). V lost 6 bases and J lost 1, with 13 bases in between. CDR3 size: 15 residues. Germline CDR1 reads MNHEY; CDR2 reads SMNVEV (reference sequence).

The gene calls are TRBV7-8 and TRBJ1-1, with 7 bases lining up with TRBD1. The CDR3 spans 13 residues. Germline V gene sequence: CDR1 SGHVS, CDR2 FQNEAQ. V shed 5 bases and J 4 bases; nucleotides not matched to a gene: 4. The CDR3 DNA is TGTGCCAGCAGCACTAGACAGGGCACTGAAGCTTTCTTT. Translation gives CASSTRQGTEAFF.

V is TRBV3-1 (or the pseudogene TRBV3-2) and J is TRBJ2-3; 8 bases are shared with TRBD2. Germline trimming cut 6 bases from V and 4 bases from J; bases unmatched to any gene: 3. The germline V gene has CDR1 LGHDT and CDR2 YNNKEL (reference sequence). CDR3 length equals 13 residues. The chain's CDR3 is CASSPGLADTQYF. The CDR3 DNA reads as TGTGCCAGCAGTCCGGGACTAGCAGATACGCAGTATTTT.

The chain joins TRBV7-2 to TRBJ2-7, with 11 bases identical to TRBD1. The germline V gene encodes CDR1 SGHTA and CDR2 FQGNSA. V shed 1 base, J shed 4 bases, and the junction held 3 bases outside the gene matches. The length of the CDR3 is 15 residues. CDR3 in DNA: TGTGCCAGCAGCTTAGTGGGGACAGGGGGGTACGAGCAGTACTTC. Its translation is CASSLVGTGGYEQYF.

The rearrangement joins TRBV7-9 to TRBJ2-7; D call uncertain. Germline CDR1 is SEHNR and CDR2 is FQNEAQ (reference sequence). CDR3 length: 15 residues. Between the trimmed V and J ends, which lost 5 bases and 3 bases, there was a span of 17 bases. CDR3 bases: TGTGCCAGCAGCACAGAGACCGTCGAACTCTACGAGCAGTACTTC. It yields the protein CASSTETVELYEQYF.

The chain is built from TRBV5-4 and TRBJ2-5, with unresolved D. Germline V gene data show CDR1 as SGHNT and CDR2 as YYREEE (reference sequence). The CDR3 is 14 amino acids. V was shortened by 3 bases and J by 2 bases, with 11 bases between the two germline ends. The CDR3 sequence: CASSSGQIQETQYF. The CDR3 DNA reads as TGTGCCAGCAGCTCTGGCCAGATTCAAGAGACCCAGTACTTC.

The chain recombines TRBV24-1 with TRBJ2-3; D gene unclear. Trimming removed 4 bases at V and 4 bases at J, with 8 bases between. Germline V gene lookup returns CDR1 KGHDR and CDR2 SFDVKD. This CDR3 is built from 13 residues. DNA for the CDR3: TGTGCCACCAGTGACCCCGAGTCAGATACGCAGTATTTT. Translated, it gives CATSDPESDTQYF.

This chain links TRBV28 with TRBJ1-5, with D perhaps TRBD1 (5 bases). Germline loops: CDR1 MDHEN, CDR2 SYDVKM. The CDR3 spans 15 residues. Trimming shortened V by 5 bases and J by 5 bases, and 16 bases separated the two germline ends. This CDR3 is CASSPPGQGDQPQHF. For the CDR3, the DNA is TGTGCCAGCAGTCCCCCGGGCCAGGGCGATCAGCCCCAGCATTTT.

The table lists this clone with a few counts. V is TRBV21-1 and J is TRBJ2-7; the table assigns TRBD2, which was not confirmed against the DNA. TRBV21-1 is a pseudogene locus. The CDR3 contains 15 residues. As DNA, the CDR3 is TGTGCCAGCACCCCGGGGAGGGGCCGGCCTTACGAGCAGTACTTC. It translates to CASTPGRGRPYEQYF.